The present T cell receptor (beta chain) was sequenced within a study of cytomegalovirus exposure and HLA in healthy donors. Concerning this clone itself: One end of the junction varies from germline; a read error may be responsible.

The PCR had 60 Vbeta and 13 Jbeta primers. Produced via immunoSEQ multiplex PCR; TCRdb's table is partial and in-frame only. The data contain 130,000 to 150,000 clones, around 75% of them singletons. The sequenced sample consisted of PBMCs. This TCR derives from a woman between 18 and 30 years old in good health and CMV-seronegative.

The CDR3: CASSPSGSGANGLTF. Here the CDR3 DNA reads TGTGCCAGCAGTCCTTCAGGGTCTGGGGCCAACGGCCTGACTTTC. The rearrangement links TRBV6-5 to TRBJ2-6, with D possibly being TRBD1 (5 bases). The germline gives CDR1 MNHEY, CDR2 SVGAGI. CDR3 length equals 15 residues.